Given below is one T cell receptor beta chain in context. There is no known antigen for this receptor. No base quality information exists; no much larger clone differs at one position. Frozen genomic DNA underwent high-throughput TCRbeta CDR3 sequencing by immunoSEQ, including PCR amplification, mapping, bias correction and internal controls. Per the source publication's procedure: Productive rearrangements were retained, and unique TCRbeta sequences were defined by the CDR3 nucleotide sequence together with the V and J gene. A sequence counted as donor-reactive only if the sequence showed at least 5-fold expansion in CFSE-low cells compared with unstimulated pre-transplant cells and had a frequency of at least 0.01%. Minimum frequency thresholds were set for each subject on the basis of the unstimulated sample with the lowest template count, so that a detection power of at least 90% was ensured. Jensen-Shannon divergence between the top 1000 TCRbeta sequences after and before transplant was used to measure repertoire turnover. Two-sided Fisher's exact tests were used to test for changes in the detection of donor-reactive sequences. TCRdb provides this immuneACCESS table in a form limited to in-frame rearrangements. Some clones are lacking; in checked studies, under half of them reflect an unresolved V gene, and why the rest are absent is not known. That table gives V, J and clone size, and the DNA gave D and trimming. The sample includes just over 9,000 clones, with 60% to 80% observed a single time. The ten largest clones add up to about 18% of the sample.

The data are from a study of T cell clones after liver transplantation (dated by TCRdb to about 2019). General notes on the study: Samples were obtained from ITN030ST, a randomized trial in which withdrawal of immunosuppression was attempted within 2 years of liver transplantation. Donor-reactive T cell clones were identified by TCRbeta sequencing after a pre-transplant mixed lymphocyte reaction and then tracked in post-transplant blood. Third party-reactive TCRbeta sequences from pre-transplant MLRs were also identified as an antigen-independent comparator for donor-reactive sequences. Three of the eight recipients were HCV-positive; the others were transplanted for non-autoimmune, non-viral indications. No induction therapy was given to the subjects, and standard immunosuppression was administered until randomization at 12-24 months post-transplant. Tolerance meant complete immunosuppression withdrawal for at least one year without liver enzymes rising beyond twice the upper limit of normal. Blood samples were taken pre-transplant, pre-randomization before withdrawal, and post-randomization after full withdrawal or failed withdrawal. The study cohort included 8 liver transplant recipients, of whom 3 were classified as tolerant and 5 as non-tolerant.

This specimen's time point label, per the study, means: pre-transplant. Thawed unstimulated PBMCs were stained for CD3, CD4 and CD8 and FACS-sorted into CD3+CD4+ and CD3+CD8+ populations. All 8 studied subjects were randomized to immunosuppression withdrawal. The Qiagen DNeasy Blood and Tissue Kit was used for isolation of genomic DNA. Cut back by 0 bases and 3 bases, the V and J ends lie 6 bases apart. From the cysteine through the phenylalanine, the CDR3 covers 13 amino acids. Only the CDR3 portion is preserved as DNA: 39 bases, with reading frame beginning at the first base. According to the germline V gene (reference sequence), CDR1 reads PRHDT and CDR2 reads FYEKMQ. General conclusions and limits of the study: In a couple of subjects, low numbers of available donor cells limited the measurable donor-reactive repertoire. Donor-reactive sequences decreased more than third party-reactive sequences, which suggests partial antigen-specific deletion that was not related to withdrawal success. In 5 of 8 subjects, circulating donor-reactive CD4 TCRbeta sequences decreased significantly after transplant, regardless of tolerance or HCV status. After accounting for repertoire turnover, donor-reactive detection was significantly reduced in 7 of 8 subjects for CD4 and 8 of 8 for CD8. The conclusions were preliminary, being limited by small, heterogeneous patient numbers and by non-standardized post-transplant time points. Because allograft tissue specimens were not available, migration of donor-reactive T cells into the graft, rather than deletion, may have occurred.

The TCR originated in a human donor who received a liver transplant. This receptor chain uses TRBV13 and TRBJ2-7; no D segment can be confidently identified. The starting material was CD8+ T cells from blood, obtained before liver transplant. Here the CDR3 is given as CASSLGDNYEQYF. The nucleotide sequence reads TGTGCCAGCAGCTTAGGCGACAACTACGAGCAGTACTTC.